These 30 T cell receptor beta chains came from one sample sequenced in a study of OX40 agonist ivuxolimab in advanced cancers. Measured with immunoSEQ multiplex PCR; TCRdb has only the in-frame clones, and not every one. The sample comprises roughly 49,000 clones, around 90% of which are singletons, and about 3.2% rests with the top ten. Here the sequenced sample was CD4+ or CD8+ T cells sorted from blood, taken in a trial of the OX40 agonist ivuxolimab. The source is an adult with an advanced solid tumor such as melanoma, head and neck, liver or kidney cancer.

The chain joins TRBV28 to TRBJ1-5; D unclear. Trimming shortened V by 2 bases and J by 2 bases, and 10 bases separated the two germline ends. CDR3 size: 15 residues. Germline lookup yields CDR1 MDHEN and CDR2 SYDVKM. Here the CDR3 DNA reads TGTGCCAGCAGTTTAATCACATCGGGCAATCAGCCCCAGCATTTT. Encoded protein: CASSLITSGNQPQHF.

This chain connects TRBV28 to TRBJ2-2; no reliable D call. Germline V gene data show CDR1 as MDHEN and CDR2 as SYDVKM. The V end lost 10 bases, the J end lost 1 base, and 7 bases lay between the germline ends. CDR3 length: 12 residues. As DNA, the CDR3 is TGTGCCACCGAGCGGAACACCGGGGAGCTGTTTTTT. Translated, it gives CATERNTGELFF.

The CDR3 nucleotides read TGTGCCAGCAGTTTAAAGAGCAATCAGCCCCAGCATTTT. Encoded protein: CASSLKSNQPQHF. The gene calls are TRBV6-6 and TRBJ1-5, with no clear D. Trimming stripped 4 bases from V and 1 base from J, with 5 bases between. Germline V CDR1 and CDR2: MNHNY, SVGAGI (reference sequence). The length of the CDR3 is 13 residues.

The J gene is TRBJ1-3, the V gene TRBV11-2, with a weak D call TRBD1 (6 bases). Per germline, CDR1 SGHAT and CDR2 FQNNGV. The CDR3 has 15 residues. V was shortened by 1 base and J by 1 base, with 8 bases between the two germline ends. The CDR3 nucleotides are TGTGCCAGCAGCTTAGTCAGGGGTTCTGGAAACACCATATATTTT. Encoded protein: CASSLVRGSGNTIYF.

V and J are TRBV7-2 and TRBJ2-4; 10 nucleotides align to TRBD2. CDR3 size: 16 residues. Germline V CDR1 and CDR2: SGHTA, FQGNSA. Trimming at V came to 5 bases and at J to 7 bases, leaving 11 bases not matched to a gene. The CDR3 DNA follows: TGTGCCAGCAGCGGGGCAGCGGGGGGGCCAGGTAACATTCAGTACTTC. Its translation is CASSGAAGGPGNIQYF.

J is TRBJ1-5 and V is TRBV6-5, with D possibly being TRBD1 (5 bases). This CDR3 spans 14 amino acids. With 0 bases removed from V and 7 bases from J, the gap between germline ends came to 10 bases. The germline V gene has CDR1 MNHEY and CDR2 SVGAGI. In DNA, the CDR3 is TGTGCCAGCAGTTACTCGTCAGGGTGGCAGCCCCAGCATTTT. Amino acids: CASSYSSGWQPQHF.

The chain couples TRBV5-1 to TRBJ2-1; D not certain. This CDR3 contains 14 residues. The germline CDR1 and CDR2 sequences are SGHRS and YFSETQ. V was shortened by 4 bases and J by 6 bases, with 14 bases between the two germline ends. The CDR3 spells CASSTGEVGNEQFF. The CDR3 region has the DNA TGCGCCAGCAGCACTGGAGAGGTCGGCAATGAGCAGTTCTTC.

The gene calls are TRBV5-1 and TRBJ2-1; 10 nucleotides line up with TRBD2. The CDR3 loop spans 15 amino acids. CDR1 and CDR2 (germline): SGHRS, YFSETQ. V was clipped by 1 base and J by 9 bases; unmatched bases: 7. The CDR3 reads CASSLSVAGGGEQFF. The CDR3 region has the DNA TGCGCCAGCAGCTTGTCGGTAGCGGGGGGCGGTGAGCAGTTCTTC.

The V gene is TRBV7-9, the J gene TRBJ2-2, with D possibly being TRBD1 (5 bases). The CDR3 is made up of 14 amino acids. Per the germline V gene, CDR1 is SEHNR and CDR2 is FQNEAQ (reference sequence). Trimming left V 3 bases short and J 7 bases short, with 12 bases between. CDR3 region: CASSFSGIGGELFF. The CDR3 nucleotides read TGTGCCAGCAGCTTTTCAGGGATAGGCGGGGAGCTGTTTTTT.

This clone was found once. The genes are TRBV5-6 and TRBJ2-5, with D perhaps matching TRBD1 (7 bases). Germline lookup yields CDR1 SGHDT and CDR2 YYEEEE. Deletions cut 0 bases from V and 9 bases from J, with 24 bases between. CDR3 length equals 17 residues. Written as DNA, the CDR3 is TGTGCCAGCAGCTTGGGTGAAAGGGCCGGGAGCAGGGGGGCCCAGTACTTC. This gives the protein CASSLGERAGSRGAQYF.

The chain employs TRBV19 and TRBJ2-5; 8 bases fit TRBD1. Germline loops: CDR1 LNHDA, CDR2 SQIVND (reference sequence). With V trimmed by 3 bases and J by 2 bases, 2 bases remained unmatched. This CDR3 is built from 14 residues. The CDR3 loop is CASSINRGQETQYF. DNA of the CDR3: TGTGCCAGTAGTATTAACAGGGGGCAAGAGACCCAGTACTTC.

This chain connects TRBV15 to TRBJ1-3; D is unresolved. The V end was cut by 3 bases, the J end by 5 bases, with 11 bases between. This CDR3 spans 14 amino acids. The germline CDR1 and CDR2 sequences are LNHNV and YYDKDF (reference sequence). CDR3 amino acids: CATSSPPVRNTIYF. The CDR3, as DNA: TGTGCCACCAGCAGCCCCCCGGTGAGAAACACCATATATTTT.

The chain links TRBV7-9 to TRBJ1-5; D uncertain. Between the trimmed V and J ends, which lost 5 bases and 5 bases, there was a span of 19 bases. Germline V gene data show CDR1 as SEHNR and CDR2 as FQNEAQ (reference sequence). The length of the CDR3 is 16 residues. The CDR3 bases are TGTGCCAGCAGCAAAGGTGAAGGCCCGCGCGATCAGCCCCAGCATTTT. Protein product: CASSKGEGPRDQPQHF.

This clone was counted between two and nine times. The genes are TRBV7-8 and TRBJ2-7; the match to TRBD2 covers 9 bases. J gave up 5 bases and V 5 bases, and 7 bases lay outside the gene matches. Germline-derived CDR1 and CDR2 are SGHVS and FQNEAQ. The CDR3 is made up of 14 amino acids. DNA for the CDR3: TGTGCCAGCAGCCGCGGGAGGGCCTTGGACGAGCAGTACTTC. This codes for CASSRGRALDEQYF.

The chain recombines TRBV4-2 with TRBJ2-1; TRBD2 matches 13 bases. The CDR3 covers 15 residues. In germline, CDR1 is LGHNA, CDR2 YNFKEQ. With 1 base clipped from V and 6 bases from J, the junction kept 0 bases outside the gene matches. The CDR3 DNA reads TGTGCCAGCAGCCAAGGGACTAGCGGGGGCAATGAGCAGTTCTTC. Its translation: CASSQGTSGGNEQFF.

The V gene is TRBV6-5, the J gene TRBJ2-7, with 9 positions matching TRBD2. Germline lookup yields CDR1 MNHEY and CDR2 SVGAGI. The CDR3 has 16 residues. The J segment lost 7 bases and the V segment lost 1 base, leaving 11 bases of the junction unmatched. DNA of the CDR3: TGTGCCAGCAGTTACTACTTAGCGGGAGAGTTTAGGGAGCAGTACTTC. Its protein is CASSYYLAGEFREQYF.

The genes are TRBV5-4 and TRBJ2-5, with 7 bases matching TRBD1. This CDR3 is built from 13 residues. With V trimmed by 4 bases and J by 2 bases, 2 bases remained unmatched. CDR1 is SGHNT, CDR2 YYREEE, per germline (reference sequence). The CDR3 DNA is TGTGCCAGCAGCGCGGACAGGCAAGAGACCCAGTACTTC. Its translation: CASSADRQETQYF.

CDR3 region: CASSIATGVSDTQYF. The CDR3, as DNA: TGTGCCAGTAGTATCGCCACCGGGGTCTCAGATACGCAGTATTTT. The rearrangement links TRBV19 to TRBJ2-3, with a tentative D call TRBD2 (5 bases). Deletions cut 3 bases from V and 4 bases from J, with 14 bases between. Germline loops: CDR1 LNHDA, CDR2 SQIVND (reference sequence). This CDR3 comprises 15 residues.

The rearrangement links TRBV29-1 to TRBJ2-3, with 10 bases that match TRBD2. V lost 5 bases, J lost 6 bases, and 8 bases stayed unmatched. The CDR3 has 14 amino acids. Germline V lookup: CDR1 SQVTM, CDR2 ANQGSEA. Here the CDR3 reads CSVLAGGLRDTQYF. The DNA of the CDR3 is TGCAGCGTTTTAGCGGGGGGCCTGAGGGATACGCAGTATTTT.

In nucleotides, the CDR3 is TGTGCCAGCAGCTTAGCGCTTTGGAGGTCCTATAATTCACCCCTCCACTTT. As protein: CASSLALWRSYNSPLHF. The chain joins TRBV7-2 to TRBJ1-6; D is ambiguous. This CDR3 region has 17 residues. The germline V gene encodes CDR1 SGHTA and CDR2 FQGNSA. The V and J ends lost 0 bases and 1 base respectively, with 10 bases between them.

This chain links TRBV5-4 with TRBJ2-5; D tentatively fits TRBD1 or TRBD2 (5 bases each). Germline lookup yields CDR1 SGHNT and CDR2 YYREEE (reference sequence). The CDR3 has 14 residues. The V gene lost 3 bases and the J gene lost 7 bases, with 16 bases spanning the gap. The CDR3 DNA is TGTGCCAGCAGCTCGCCCCGAACTGGGGGGACCCAGTACTTC. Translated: CASSSPRTGGTQYF.

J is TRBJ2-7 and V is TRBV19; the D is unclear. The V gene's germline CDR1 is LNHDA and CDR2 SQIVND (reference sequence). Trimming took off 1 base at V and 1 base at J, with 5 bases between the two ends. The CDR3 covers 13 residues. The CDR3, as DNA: TGTGCCAGTAGTATAGCCCCTTCCTACGAGCAGTACTTC. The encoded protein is CASSIAPSYEQYF.

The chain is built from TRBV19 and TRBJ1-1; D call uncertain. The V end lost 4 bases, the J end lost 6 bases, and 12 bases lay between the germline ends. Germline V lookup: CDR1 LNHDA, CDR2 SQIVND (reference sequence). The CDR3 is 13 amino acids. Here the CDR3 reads CASSTIGTPEAFF. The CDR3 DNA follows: TGTGCCAGTAGTACCATTGGAACACCTGAAGCTTTCTTT. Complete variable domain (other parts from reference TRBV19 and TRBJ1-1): DGGITQSPKYLFRKEGQNVTLSCEQNLNHDAMYWYRQDPGQGLRLIYYSQIVNDFQKGDIAEGYSVSREKKESFPLTVTSAQKNPTAFYLCASSTIGTPEAFFGQGTRLTVV.

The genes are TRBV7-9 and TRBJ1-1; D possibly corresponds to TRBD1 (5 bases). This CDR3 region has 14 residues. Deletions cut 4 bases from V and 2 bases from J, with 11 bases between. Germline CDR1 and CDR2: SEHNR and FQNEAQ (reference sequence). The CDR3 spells CASSSTTANTEAFF. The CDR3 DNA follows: TGTGCCAGCAGCTCTACGACAGCCAACACTGAAGCTTTCTTT.

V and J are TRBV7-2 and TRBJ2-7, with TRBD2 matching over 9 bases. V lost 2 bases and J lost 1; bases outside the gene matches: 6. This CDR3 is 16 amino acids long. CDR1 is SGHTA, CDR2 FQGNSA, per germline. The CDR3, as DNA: TGTGCCAGCAGCTTAACGACTAGCGGTACTTCCTACGAGCAGTACTTC. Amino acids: CASSLTTSGTSYEQYF.

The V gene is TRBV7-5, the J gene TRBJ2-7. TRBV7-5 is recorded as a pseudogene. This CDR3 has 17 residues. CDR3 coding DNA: TGTGCCAGCAGCTTAGTCCAGGACCCGGGGCGGCGATACGAGCAGTACTTC. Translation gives CASSLVQDPGRRYEQYF.

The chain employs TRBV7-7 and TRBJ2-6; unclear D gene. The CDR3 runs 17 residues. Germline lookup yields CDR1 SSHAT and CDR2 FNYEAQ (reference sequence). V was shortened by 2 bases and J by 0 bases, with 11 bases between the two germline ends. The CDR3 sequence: CASSLQPASSGANVLTF. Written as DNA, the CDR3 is TGTGCCAGCAGCTTACAGCCAGCCTCCTCTGGGGCCAACGTCCTGACTTTC. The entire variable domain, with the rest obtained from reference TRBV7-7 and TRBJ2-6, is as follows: GAGVSQSPRYKVTKRGQDVTLRCDPISSHATLYWYQQALGQGPEFLTYFNYEAQPDKSGLPSDRFSAERPEGSISTLTIQRTEQRDSAMYRCASSLQPASSGANVLTFGAGSRLTVL.

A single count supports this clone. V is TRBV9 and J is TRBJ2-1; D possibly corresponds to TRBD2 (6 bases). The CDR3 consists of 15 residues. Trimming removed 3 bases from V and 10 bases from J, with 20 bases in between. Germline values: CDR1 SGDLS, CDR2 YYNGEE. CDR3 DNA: TGTGCCAGCAGCGCCCGGGACTCCCTTTCCAGGGAGCAGTTCTTC. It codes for CASSARDSLSREQFF.

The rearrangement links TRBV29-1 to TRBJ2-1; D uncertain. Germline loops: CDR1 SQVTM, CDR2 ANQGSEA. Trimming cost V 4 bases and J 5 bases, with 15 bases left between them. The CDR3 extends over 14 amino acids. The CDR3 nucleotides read TGCAGCGTTGGTTATGCGGTGTTGGACAATGAGCAGTTCTTC. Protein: CSVGYAVLDNEQFF.

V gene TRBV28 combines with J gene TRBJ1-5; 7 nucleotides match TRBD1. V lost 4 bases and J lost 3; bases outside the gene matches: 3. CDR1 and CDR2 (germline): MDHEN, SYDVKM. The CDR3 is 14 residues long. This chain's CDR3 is CASSSTGNNQPQHF. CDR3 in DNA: TGTGCCAGCAGTTCGACAGGGAACAATCAGCCCCAGCATTTT.